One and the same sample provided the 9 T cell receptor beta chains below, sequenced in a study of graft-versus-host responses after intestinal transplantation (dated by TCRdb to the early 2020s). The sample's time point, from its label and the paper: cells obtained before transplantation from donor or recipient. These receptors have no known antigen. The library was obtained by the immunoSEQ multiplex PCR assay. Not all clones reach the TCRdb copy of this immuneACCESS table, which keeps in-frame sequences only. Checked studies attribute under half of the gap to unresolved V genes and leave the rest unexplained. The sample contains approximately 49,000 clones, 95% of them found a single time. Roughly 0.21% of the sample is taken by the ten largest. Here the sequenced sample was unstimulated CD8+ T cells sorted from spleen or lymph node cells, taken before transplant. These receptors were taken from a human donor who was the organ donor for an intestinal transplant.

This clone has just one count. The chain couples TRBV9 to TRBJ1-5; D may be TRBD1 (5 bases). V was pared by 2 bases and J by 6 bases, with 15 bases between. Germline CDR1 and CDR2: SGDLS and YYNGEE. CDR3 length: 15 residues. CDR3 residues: CASSVSGQSGQPQHF. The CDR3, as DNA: TGTGCCAGCAGCGTTTCGGGGCAGTCCGGTCAGCCCCAGCATTTT.

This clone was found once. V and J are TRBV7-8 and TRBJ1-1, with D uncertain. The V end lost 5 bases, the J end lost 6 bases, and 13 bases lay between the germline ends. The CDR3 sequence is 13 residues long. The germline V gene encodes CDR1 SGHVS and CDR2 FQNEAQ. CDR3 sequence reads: CASSSDGWAEAFF. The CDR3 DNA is TGTGCCAGCAGCAGTGATGGGTGGGCTGAAGCTTTCTTT.

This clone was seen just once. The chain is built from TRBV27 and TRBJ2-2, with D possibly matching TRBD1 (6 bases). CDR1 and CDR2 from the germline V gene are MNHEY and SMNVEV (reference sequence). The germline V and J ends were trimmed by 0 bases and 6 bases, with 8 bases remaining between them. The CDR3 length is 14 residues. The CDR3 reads CASSLSGGPGELFF. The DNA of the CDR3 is TGTGCCAGCAGTTTATCTGGGGGCCCCGGGGAGCTGTTTTTT.

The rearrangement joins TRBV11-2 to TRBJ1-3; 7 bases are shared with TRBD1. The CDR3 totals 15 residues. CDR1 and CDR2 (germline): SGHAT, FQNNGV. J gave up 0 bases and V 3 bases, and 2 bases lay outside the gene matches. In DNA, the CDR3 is TGTGCCAGCAGCTTCACAGGGGTCTCTGGAAACACCATATATTTT. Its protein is CASSFTGVSGNTIYF.

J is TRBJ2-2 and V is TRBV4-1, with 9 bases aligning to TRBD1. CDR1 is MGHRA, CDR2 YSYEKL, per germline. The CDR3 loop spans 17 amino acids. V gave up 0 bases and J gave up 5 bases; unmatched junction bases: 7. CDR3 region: CASSQDAGTGNTGELFF. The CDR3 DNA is TGCGCCAGCAGCCAAGACGCCGGGACAGGGAATACCGGGGAGCTGTTTTTT.

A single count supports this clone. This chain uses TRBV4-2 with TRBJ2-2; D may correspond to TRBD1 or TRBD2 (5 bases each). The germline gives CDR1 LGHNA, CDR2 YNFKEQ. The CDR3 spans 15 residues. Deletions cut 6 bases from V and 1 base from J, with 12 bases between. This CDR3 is CASSHGTLNTGELFF. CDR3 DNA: TGTGCCAGCAGTCACGGGACGCTGAACACCGGGGAGCTGTTTTTT.

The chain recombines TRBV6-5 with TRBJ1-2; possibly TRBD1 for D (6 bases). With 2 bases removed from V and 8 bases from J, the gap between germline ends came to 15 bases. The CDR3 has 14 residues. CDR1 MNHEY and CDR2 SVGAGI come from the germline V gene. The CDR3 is CASSYEAGVEGYTF. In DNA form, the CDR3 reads TGTGCCAGCAGTTACGAGGCAGGGGTTGAAGGCTACACCTTC.

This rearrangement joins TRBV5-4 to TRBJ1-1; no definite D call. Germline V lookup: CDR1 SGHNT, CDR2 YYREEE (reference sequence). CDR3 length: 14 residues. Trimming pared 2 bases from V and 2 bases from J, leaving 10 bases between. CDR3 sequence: CASSFGRSNTEAFF. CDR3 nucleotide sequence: TGTGCCAGCAGCTTCGGTAGATCCAACACTGAAGCTTTCTTT.

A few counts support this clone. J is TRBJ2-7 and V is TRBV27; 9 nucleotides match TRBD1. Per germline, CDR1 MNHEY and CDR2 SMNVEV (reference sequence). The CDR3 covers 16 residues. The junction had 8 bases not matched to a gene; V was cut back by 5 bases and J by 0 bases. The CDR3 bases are TGTGCCAGCAGTAAGGTACTGGGACAGGGCTCCTACGAGCAGTACTTC. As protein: CASSKVLGQGSYEQYF.